The following is a TCR beta chain sequence with its context. Antigen: not known. The data stem from a study of response to subunit inactivated influenza vaccine. Study-wide points: The authors proposed limited new T cell recruitment per seasonal influenza vaccination.

Via MiXCR, TCRdb re-called the RT-PCR reads, giving one row per CDR3 protein. The repertoire consists of roughly 790,000 distinct CDR3 sequences, with 21% occurring once and the leading ten covering roughly 10%. Sequenced here: PBMCs from blood, sampled 5 days after vaccination. The TCR comes from a man aged 50 to 60 who received an inactivated influenza vaccine.

The CDR3 DNA sequence: TGCAGTGCTATGGTGGGAGCGGGCACAGATACGCAGTATTTT. It encodes CSAMVGAGTDTQYF. The chain is built from TRBV20-1 and TRBJ2-3; a possible D gene is TRBD2 (5 bases). This CDR3 region has 14 residues. The V and J ends lost 4 bases and 1 base respectively, with 12 bases between them. CDR1 is DFQATT, CDR2 SNEGSKA, per germline (reference sequence).